Listed here are 12 T cell receptor beta chains from one sample, sequenced in a study of blood T cell repertoires in COVID-19. The repertoire was sequenced with immunoSEQ multiplex PCR; TCRdb's copy has only in-frame clones and lacks some. The table shows roughly 200,000 clones, with approximately 81% occurring only once. The sample consisted of peripheral blood. The receptor source for this set is a person aged 65 to 85 with COVID-19, enrolled during active disease.

The chain is built from TRBV15 and TRBJ2-6; 9 bases line up with TRBD1. The germline V gene encodes CDR1 LNHNV and CDR2 YYDKDF (reference sequence). V shed 1 base and J 7 bases; nucleotides not matched to a gene: 2. The CDR3 spans 15 residues. CDR3 DNA sequence: TGTGCCACCAGCAGAGTGGGACAGGGCGCCAACGTCCTGACTTTC. Protein: CATSRVGQGANVLTF.

The chain has TRBV30 and TRBJ1-1, with D possibly being TRBD1 (5 bases). CDR1 is GTSNPN and CDR2 is SVGIG in the germline V gene (reference sequence). V dropped 1 base and J dropped 0 bases, with 6 bases sitting between them. The CDR3 loop spans 13 amino acids. The CDR3, as DNA: TGTGCCTGGAGTGAGACAGTGAACACTGAAGCTTTCTTT. It is translated as CAWSETVNTEAFF.

The chain is built from TRBV11-1 and TRBJ2-1, with 11 nucleotides matching TRBD1. The CDR3 extends over 15 amino acids. Trimming at V came to 5 bases and at J to 8 bases, leaving 8 bases not matched to a gene. From germline, CDR1 is SGHAT and CDR2 FQDESV (reference sequence). CDR3 protein: CASSPQRTGGDEQFF. CDR3 bases: TGTGCCAGCAGCCCTCAGCGGACAGGGGGCGATGAGCAGTTCTTC.

The CDR3 here is CASSSGQYTDTQYF. Here the CDR3 DNA reads TGTGCCAGCAGCTCGGGACAGTACACAGATACGCAGTATTTT. This sequence joins TRBV7-9 and TRBJ2-3; 7 bases line up with TRBD1. The CDR3 is made up of 14 amino acids. Looked up from germline, CDR1 is SEHNR and CDR2 is FQNEAQ (reference sequence). Losses at the gene ends were 4 bases for V and 2 bases for J; bases not matched to a gene: 3.

The chain links TRBV15 to TRBJ1-2; possibly TRBD1 for D (5 bases). This CDR3 comprises 14 residues. Trimming shortened V by 5 bases and J by 3 bases, and 13 bases separated the two germline ends. The germline V gene encodes CDR1 LNHNV and CDR2 YYDKDF (reference sequence). The CDR3 loop is CATSLSSGYYGYTF. The CDR3 bases are TGTGCCACCAGCCTTTCATCAGGGTACTATGGCTACACCTTC.

The chain uses TRBV14 and TRBJ1-2, with a possible D match to TRBD1 (5 bases). The CDR3 is 13 residues long. CDR1 is SGHDN and CDR2 is FVKESK in the germline V gene. V shed 3 bases and J shed 7 bases, with 12 bases lying between them. In DNA, the CDR3 is TGTGCCAGCAGCCAGGGGGGTTTGCGTGGCTACACCTTC. Its protein is CASSQGGLRGYTF.

The rearrangement uses TRBV14 and TRBJ2-1; D may be TRBD2 (6 bases). CDR1 and CDR2 from the germline V gene are SGHDN and FVKESK. The CDR3 consists of 16 residues. The ends were cut back, 2 bases at V and 5 bases at J, with 16 bases in the middle. The CDR3 sequence: CASSQNREPRNNEQFF. CDR3 nucleotides: TGTGCCAGCAGCCAAAACCGGGAGCCCCGGAACAATGAGCAGTTCTTC.

The chain employs TRBV7-9 and TRBJ1-1; unclear D gene. In germline, CDR1 is SEHNR, CDR2 FQNEAQ (reference sequence). The CDR3 totals 15 residues. V shed 1 base and J shed 3 bases, with 12 bases lying between them. The CDR3 loop is CASSLVRGLDTEAFF. The CDR3 DNA reads as TGTGCCAGCAGCTTAGTTCGGGGTTTGGACACTGAAGCTTTCTTT.

The rearrangement links TRBV30 to TRBJ1-2; the D is unclear. CDR1 and CDR2 from the germline V gene are GTSNPN and SVGIG (reference sequence). Trimming cost V 0 bases and J 4 bases, with 6 bases left between them. This CDR3 has 12 amino acids. The CDR3 protein is CAWSVSSYGYTF. The CDR3 DNA reads as TGTGCCTGGAGTGTCAGTTCCTATGGCTACACCTTC. Using reference TRBV30 and TRBJ1-2 for the parts outside the CDR3, the full variable domain is SQTIHQWPATLVQPVGSPLSLECTVEGTSNPNLYWYRQAAGRGLQLLFYSVGIGQISSEVPQNLSASRPQDRQFILSSKKLLLSDSGFYLCAWSVSSYGYTFGSGTRLTVV.

The gene calls are TRBV5-1 and TRBJ2-3, with TRBD2 matching over 11 bases. From germline, CDR1 is SGHRS and CDR2 YFSETQ. V gave up 0 bases and J gave up 5 bases; unmatched junction bases: 11. This CDR3 is 18 amino acids long. The CDR3 bases are TGCGCCAGCAGCTTGGTAGCGGGAGGGCCTGTTGCATTAGATACGCAGTATTTT. It specifies CASSLVAGGPVALDTQYF.

In nucleotides, the CDR3 is TGTGCCAGCAGCTTAGAAGCGGTTAACTATGGCTACACCTTC. Its protein is CASSLEAVNYGYTF. The gene calls are TRBV7-9 and TRBJ1-2; D is unclear. Germline assignment: CDR1 SEHNR and CDR2 FQNEAQ (reference sequence). The CDR3 extends over 14 amino acids. The germline V and J ends were trimmed by 1 base and 1 base, with 7 bases remaining between them.

The chain combines TRBV3-1 (or the pseudogene TRBV3-2) with TRBJ2-7; D is perhaps TRBD2 (5 bases). The CDR3 runs to 12 residues. Germline CDR1 and CDR2: LGHDT and YNNKEL (reference sequence). Trimming stripped 1 base from V and 10 bases from J, with 11 bases between. The chain's CDR3 is CASSQGGRLQYF. The CDR3 DNA reads as TGTGCCAGCAGCCAAGGAGGGCGCCTACAGTACTTC.